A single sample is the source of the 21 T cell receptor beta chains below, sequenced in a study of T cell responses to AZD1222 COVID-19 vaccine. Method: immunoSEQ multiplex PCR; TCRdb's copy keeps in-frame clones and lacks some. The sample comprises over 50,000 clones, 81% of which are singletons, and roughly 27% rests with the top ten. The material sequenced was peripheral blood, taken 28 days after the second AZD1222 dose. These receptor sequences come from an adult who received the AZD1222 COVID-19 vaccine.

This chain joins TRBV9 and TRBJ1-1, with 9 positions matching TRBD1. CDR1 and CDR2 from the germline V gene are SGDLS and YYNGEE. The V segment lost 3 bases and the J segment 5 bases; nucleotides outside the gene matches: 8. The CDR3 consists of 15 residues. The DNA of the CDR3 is TGTGCCAGCAGCGCCCGACAGGGGGGTGAAACTGAAGCTTTCTTT. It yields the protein CASSARQGGETEAFF.

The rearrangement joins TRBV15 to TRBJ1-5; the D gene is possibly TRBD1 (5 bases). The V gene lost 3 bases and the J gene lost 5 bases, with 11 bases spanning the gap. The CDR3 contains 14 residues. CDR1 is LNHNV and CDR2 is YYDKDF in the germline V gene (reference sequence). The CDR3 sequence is CATSRTAVDQPQHF. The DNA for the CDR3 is TGTGCCACCAGCAGGACAGCGGTCGATCAGCCCCAGCATTTT.

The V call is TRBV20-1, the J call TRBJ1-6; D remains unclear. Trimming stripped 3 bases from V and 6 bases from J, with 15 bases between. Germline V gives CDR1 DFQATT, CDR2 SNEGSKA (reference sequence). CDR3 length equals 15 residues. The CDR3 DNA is TGCAGTGCTAGTTCGGGTTTTCGTCGTAATTCACCCCTCCACTTT. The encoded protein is CSASSGFRRNSPLHF.

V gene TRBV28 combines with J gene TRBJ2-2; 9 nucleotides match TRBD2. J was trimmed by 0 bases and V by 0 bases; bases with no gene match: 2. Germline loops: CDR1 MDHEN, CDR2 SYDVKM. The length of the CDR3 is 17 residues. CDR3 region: CASSLWSGRTNTGELFF. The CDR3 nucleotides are TGTGCCAGCAGTTTATGGAGCGGGAGGACGAACACCGGGGAGCTGTTTTTT.

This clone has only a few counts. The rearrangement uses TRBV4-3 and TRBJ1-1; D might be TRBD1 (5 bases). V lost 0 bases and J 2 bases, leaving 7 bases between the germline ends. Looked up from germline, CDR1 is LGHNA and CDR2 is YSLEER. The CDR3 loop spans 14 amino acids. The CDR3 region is CASSQDQGNTEAFF. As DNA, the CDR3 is TGCGCCAGCAGCCAAGATCAGGGAAACACTGAAGCTTTCTTT.

The CDR3 spells CASSPPGLATHNEQFF. As DNA, the CDR3 is TGTGCCAGCTCACCACCCGGACTAGCGACTCACAATGAGCAGTTCTTC. The chain carries TRBV18 and TRBJ2-1; 9 bases are a match to TRBD2. The CDR3 is made up of 16 amino acids. V lost 0 bases, J lost 5 bases, and 5 bases stayed unmatched. Germline V gene sequence: CDR1 KGHSH, CDR2 LQKENI.

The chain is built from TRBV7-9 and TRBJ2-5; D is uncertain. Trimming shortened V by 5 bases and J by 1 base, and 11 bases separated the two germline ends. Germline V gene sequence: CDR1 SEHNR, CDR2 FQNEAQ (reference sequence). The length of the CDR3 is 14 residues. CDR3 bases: TGTGCCAGCAGCCCTTCATCGGGCCAAGAGACCCAGTACTTC. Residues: CASSPSSGQETQYF.

CDR3 sequence: CAISESGLAEDTQYF. For the CDR3, the DNA is TGTGCCATCAGTGAGTCGGGGTTGGCTGAAGATACGCAGTATTTT. The genes are TRBV10-3 and TRBJ2-3; D unresolved. CDR1 ENHRY and CDR2 SYGVKD come from the germline V gene. The CDR3 runs 15 residues. Trimming removed 0 bases from V and 5 bases from J, with 12 bases in between.

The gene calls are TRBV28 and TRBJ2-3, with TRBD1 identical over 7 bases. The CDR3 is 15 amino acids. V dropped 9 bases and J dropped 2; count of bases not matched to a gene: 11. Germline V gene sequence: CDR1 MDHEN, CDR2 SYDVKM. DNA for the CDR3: TGTGCCAGTCAGGGTACAGGGGCCATCACAGATACGCAGTATTTT. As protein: CASQGTGAITDTQYF.

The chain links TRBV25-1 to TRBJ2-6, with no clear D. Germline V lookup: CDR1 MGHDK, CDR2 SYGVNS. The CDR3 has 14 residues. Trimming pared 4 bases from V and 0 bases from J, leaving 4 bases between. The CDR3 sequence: CASSANSGANVLTF. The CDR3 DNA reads TGTGCCAGCAGTGCCAACTCTGGGGCCAACGTCCTGACTTTC.

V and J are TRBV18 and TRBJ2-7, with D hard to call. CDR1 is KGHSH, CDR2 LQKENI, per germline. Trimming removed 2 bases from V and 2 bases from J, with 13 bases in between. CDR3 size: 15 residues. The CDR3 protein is CASSPTAGDAYEQYF. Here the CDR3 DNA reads TGTGCCAGCTCACCAACGGCAGGCGACGCCTACGAGCAGTACTTC.

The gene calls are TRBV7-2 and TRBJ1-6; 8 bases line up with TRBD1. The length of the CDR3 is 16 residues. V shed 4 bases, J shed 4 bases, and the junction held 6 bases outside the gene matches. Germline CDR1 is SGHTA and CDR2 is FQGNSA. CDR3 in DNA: TGTGCCAGCAGCTCTTGGACAGGGCTGTATAATTCACCCCTCCACTTT. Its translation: CASSSWTGLYNSPLHF. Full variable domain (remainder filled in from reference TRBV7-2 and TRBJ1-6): GAGVSQSPSNKVTEKGKDVELRCDPISGHTALYWYRQSLGQGLEFLIYFQGNSAPDKSGLPSDRFSAERTGGSVSTLTIQRTQQEDSAVYLCASSSWTGLYNSPLHFGNGTRLTVT.

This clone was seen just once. The CDR3 here is CASSIPATNEKLFF. In DNA form, the CDR3 reads TGTGCCAGTAGTATACCCGCAACTAATGAAAAACTGTTTTTT. The chain employs TRBV19 and TRBJ1-4, with D unclear. Trimming cost V 2 bases and J 0 bases, with 4 bases left between them. CDR1 is LNHDA, CDR2 SQIVND, per germline (reference sequence). The CDR3 consists of 14 residues.

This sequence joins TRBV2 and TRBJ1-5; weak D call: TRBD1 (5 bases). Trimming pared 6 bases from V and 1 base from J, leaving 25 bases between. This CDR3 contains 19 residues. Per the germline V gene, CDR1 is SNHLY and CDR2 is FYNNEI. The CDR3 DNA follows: TGTGCCAGCAGGGTCGCCGGGACTTCCATGTGGGGGAGCAATCAGCCCCAGCATTTT. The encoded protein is CASRVAGTSMWGSNQPQHF.

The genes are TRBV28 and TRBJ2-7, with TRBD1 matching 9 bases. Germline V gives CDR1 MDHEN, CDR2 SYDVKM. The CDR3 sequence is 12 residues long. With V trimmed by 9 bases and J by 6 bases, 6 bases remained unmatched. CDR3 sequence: CASRTGVAEQYF. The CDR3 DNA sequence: TGTGCCAGTCGGACAGGGGTGGCCGAGCAGTACTTC.

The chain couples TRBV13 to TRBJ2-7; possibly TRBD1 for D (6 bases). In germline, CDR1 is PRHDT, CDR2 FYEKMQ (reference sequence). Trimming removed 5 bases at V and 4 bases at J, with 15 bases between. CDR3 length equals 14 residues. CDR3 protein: CASSPRDTLYEQYF. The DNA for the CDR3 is TGTGCCAGCAGCCCACGGGACACCCTTTACGAGCAGTACTTC.

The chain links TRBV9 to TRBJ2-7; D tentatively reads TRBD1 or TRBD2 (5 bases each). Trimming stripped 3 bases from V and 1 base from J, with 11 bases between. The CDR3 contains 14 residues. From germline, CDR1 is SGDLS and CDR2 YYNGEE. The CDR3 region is CASSAGTESYEQYF. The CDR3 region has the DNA TGTGCCAGCAGCGCCGGGACCGAATCCTACGAGCAGTACTTC.

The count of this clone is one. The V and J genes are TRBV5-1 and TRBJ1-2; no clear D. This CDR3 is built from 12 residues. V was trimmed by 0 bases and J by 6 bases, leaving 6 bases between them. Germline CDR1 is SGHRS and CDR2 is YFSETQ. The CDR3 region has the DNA TGCGCCAGCAGCTTGGCTATGGATGGCTACACCTTC. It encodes CASSLAMDGYTF. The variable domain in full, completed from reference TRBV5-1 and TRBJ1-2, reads KAGVTQTPRYLIKTRGQQVTLSCSPISGHRSVSWYQQTPGQGLQFLFEYFSETQRNKGNFPGRFSGRQFSNSRSEMNVSTLELGDSALYLCASSLAMDGYTFGSGTRLTVV.

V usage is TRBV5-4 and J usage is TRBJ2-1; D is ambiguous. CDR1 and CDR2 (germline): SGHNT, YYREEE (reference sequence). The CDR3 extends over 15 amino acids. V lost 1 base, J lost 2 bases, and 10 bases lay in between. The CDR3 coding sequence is TGTGCCAGCAGCTTGCCCCCGGACCCCTACAATGAGCAGTTCTTC. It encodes CASSLPPDPYNEQFF. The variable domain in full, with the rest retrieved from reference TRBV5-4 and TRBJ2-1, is ETGVTQSPTHLIKTRGQQVTLRCSSQSGHNTVSWYQQALGQGPQFIFQYYREEENGRGNFPPRFSGLQFPNYSSELNVNALELDDSALYLCASSLPPDPYNEQFFGPGTRLTVL.

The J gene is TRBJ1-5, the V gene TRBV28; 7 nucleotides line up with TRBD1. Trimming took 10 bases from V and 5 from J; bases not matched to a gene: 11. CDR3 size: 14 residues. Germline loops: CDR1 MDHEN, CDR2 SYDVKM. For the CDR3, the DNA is TGTGCCATCCAGGGGGTCGGAGGGTATCAGCCCCAGCATTTT. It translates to CAIQGVGGYQPQHF.

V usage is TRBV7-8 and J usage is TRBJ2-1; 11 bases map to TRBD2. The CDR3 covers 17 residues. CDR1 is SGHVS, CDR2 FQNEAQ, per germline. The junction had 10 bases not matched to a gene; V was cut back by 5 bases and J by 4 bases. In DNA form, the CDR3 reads TGTGCCAGCAGCCGAACCTCCGGGACTAGCGGTTACAATGAGCAGTTCTTC. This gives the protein CASSRTSGTSGYNEQFF.